This TCR beta chain was recorded in a study of T-cell reconstitution after alpha-beta-depleted transplantation in children. The V gene end was trimmed by 2 bases and the J gene end by 0 bases; junction bases not matched to a gene: 14. The CDR3 length is 20 residues. Germline V CDR1 and CDR2: SGHAT, FQNNGV. The TCRbeta library incorporated unique molecular identifiers. TCRdb redid the calling of the PCR reads with MiXCR, one entry per CDR3 protein. Here the sample spans about 200,000 distinct CDR3 sequences, about 7% being singletons. This clonotype was counted only a few times. The sequence was obtained from a boy between 2 and 15 years old with acute lymphoblastic leukemia, due to receive a stem cell transplant. This rearrangement joins TRBV11-2 to TRBJ2-2; TRBD1 matches 8 bases. Sequences were derived from PBMCs, sampled before TCRalphabeta/CD19-depleted stem cell transplant. The DNA for the CDR3 is TGTGCCAGCAGCTTATTCTTGGGACAGGCTAAAATCGCGAACACCGGGGAGCTGTTTTTT. Translation: CASSLFLGQAKIANTGELFF.